The source of this TCR beta chain is a study of OX40 agonist ivuxolimab in advanced cancers. Study overall: Subjects had a mean age of about 65 years, with a range of about 23 to 90; less than 90% were male. Antecedent anti-PD-1, anti-PD-L1 or anti-CTLA-4 therapy was permissible, with around 40% having received some.

Produced via immunoSEQ multiplex PCR; TCRdb's table is partial and in-frame only. Altogether just over 50,000 clones are present, about 80% being singletons, with the ten largest covering about 3%. At baseline, cycle 4 day 1, and cycle 7 day 1, blood was sampled. General observations from the study: Clonal expansion was among the lowest in partial responders at 0.1-3.0 mg/kg, especially CD8+.

Concerning this clone itself: Its target is not known.

The V and J ends lost 0 bases and 1 base respectively, with 9 bases between them. This CDR3 has 15 amino acids. CDR1 is SNHLY, CDR2 FYNNEI, per germline. V gene TRBV2 combines with J gene TRBJ1-2; a weak D match, TRBD1 (6 bases). The clonotype was recovered from an adult with an advanced solid tumor such as melanoma, head and neck, liver or kidney cancer. The sample was CD4+ or CD8+ T cells sorted from blood, taken in a trial of the OX40 agonist ivuxolimab. This CDR3 is CASSEAGGVNYGYTF. The CDR3 region has the DNA TGTGCCAGCAGTGAAGCCGGGGGCGTTAACTATGGCTACACCTTC.